These 24 T cell receptor beta chains originate from one sample sequenced in a study of cytomegalovirus exposure and HLA in healthy donors. Assay used: immunoSEQ multiplex PCR; TCRdb lists only in-frame clones, some missing. Of some 170,000 clones detected, 87% appear once; the ten largest clones hold 1.4%. Material for sequencing was PBMCs. The receptors here all came from a woman aged 30 to 39 in good health and CMV-seronegative.

The chain recombines TRBV5-4 with TRBJ1-5; tentatively, D is TRBD1 (6 bases). V gave up 4 bases and J gave up 5 bases, with 16 bases separating them. The CDR3 loop spans 15 amino acids. From germline, CDR1 is SGHNT and CDR2 YYREEE (reference sequence). CDR3 sequence (DNA): TGTGCCAGCAGCAACCGACAGGACCCTTATCAGCCCCAGCATTTT. Translation: CASSNRQDPYQPQHF.

This clone appeared a single time. V usage is TRBV5-1 and J usage is TRBJ2-7, with 10 bases fitting TRBD1. CDR1 SGHRS and CDR2 YFSETQ come from the germline V gene. J gave up 6 bases and V 3 bases, and 6 bases lay outside the gene matches. The CDR3 loop spans 14 amino acids. The CDR3: CASSSGQGMGEQYF. CDR3 coding DNA: TGCGCCAGCAGCTCGGGACAGGGGATGGGCGAGCAGTACTTC.

This clone came up once. The chain uses TRBV5-4 and TRBJ2-7; 8 bases are shared with TRBD2. V lost 4 bases and J lost 6; bases outside the gene matches: 15. The CDR3 sequence is 16 residues long. In germline, CDR1 is SGHNT, CDR2 YYREEE (reference sequence). CDR3 sequence (DNA): TGTGCCAGCAGCCTCCTCCGGGAGGGATATGGGGGCGAGCAGTACTTC. Amino acids: CASSLLREGYGGEQYF.

For this clone: Sequence at one end of the junction differs from germline and may be a read error. J is TRBJ1-2 and V is TRBV6-1; TRBD1 is a possible D gene (5 bases). CDR3 length equals 12 residues. Germline values: CDR1 MNHNS, CDR2 SASEGT. Here the CDR3 reads CAGRDLNYGYTF. In DNA, the CDR3 is TGTGCCGGCAGGGACTTAAACTATGGCTACACCTTC.

The chain joins TRBV9 to TRBJ2-5; no definite D call. The CDR3 runs 14 residues. Germline V lookup: CDR1 SGDLS, CDR2 YYNGEE. The V and J ends lost 3 bases and 5 bases respectively, with 14 bases between them. The CDR3 sequence is CASSAPHTLETQYF. CDR3 coding DNA: TGTGCCAGCAGCGCCCCACATACATTGGAGACCCAGTACTTC. The full variable domain, completed using reference TRBV9 and TRBJ2-5, is DSGVTQTPKHLITATGQRVTLRCSPRSGDLSVYWYQQSLDQGLQFLIQYYNGEERAKGNILERFSAQQFPDLHSELNLSSLELGDSALYFCASSAPHTLETQYFGPGTRLLVL.

The V and J genes are TRBV7-9 and TRBJ2-5, with 13 bases matching TRBD2. V shed 5 bases, J shed 5 bases, and the junction held 14 bases outside the gene matches. Germline loops: CDR1 SEHNR, CDR2 FQNEAQ (reference sequence). The length of the CDR3 is 18 residues. Here the CDR3 DNA reads TGTGCCAGCAGCACAGGGACTAGCGGGATCCGCTGGGGGGAGACCCAGTACTTC. The encoded protein is CASSTGTSGIRWGETQYF.

This sequence joins TRBV7-9 and TRBJ1-6; D might be TRBD1 (6 bases). The CDR3 has 15 residues. The V and J ends lost 7 bases and 7 bases respectively, with 17 bases between them. Germline V gene data show CDR1 as SEHNR and CDR2 as FQNEAQ (reference sequence). The CDR3: CASTPETGINSPLHF. For the CDR3, the DNA is TGTGCCAGCACCCCCGAAACAGGGATCAATTCACCCCTCCACTTT. Together with reference TRBV7-9 and TRBJ1-6, the CDR3 gives the full variable domain: DTGVSQNPRHKITKRGQNVTFRCDPISEHNRLYWYRQTLGQGPEFLTYFQNEAQLEKSRLLSDRFSAERPKGSFSTLEIQRTEQGDSAMYLCASTPETGINSPLHFGNGTRLTVT.

The gene calls are TRBV2 and TRBJ1-1, with a tentative D call TRBD1 (5 bases). From germline, CDR1 is SNHLY and CDR2 FYNNEI. The CDR3 length is 14 residues. V was cut by 4 bases and J by 1 base, with 10 bases left in between. The CDR3: CASSGARGNTEAFF. The CDR3 DNA reads TGTGCCAGCAGTGGTGCAAGGGGGAACACTGAAGCTTTCTTT.

Points on this clone: Mismatch with germline at one junction end may stem from a read error. J is TRBJ1-2 and V is TRBV7-7; a possible D gene is TRBD1 (6 bases). This CDR3 comprises 17 residues. Per germline, CDR1 SSHAT and CDR2 FNYEAQ (reference sequence). The CDR3 reads CASRSRTASPVGYGYTF. CDR3 nucleotide sequence: TGTGCTAGCAGATCCCGGACAGCTTCACCGGTTGGGTATGGCTACACCTTC. Complete variable domain (other parts from reference TRBV7-7 and TRBJ1-2): GAGVSQSPRYKVTKRGQDVTLRCDPISSHATLYWYQQALGQGPEFLTYFNYEAQPDKSGLPSDRFSAERPEGSISTLTIQRTEQRDSAMYRCASRSRTASPVGYGYTFGSGTRLTVV.

The chain carries TRBV5-1 and TRBJ1-6; TRBD1 matches at 8 bases. CDR3 size: 17 residues. The junction had 7 bases not matched to a gene; V was cut back by 0 bases and J by 5 bases. Germline CDR1 reads SGHRS; CDR2 reads YFSETQ. As DNA, the CDR3 is TGCGCCAGCAGCTTGGGACCGACAGGGGCAGATAATTCACCCCTCCACTTT. It yields the protein CASSLGPTGADNSPLHF.

The chain employs TRBV7-6 and TRBJ2-3, with no clear D. V was shortened by 5 bases and J by 2 bases, with 11 bases between the two germline ends. The CDR3 spans 14 residues. Germline V gives CDR1 SGHVS, CDR2 FNYEAQ. CDR3 region: CASSPTEITDTQYF. The CDR3 DNA reads TGTGCCAGCAGCCCGACGGAGATCACAGATACGCAGTATTTT.

The chain links TRBV4-1 to TRBJ2-2; no clear D gene. Germline assignment: CDR1 MGHRA and CDR2 YSYEKL. V was pared by 3 bases and J by 2 bases, with 7 bases between. The CDR3 has 14 residues. The CDR3 loop is CASSQLHNTGELFF. CDR3 sequence (DNA): TGCGCCAGCAGCCAGTTACACAACACCGGGGAGCTGTTTTTT.

V and J are TRBV15 and TRBJ2-1; a possible D gene is TRBD2 (5 bases). V gave up 3 bases and J gave up 6 bases, with 15 bases separating them. There are 15 residues in the CDR3. Germline CDR1 reads LNHNV; CDR2 reads YYDKDF (reference sequence). The CDR3 DNA follows: TGTGCCACCAGCAGCTTCACGGAGGCTAGCAATGAGCAGTTCTTC. Encoded protein: CATSSFTEASNEQFF. Full variable domain (outside the CDR3, taken from reference TRBV15 and TRBJ2-1): DAMVIQNPRYQVTQFGKPVTLSCSQTLNHNVMYWYQQKSSQAPKLLFHYYDKDFNNEADTPDNFQSRRPNTSFCFLDIRSPGLGDTAMYLCATSSFTEASNEQFFGPGTRLTVL.

The chain recombines TRBV6-5 with TRBJ2-7; D is undetermined. Trimming stripped 8 bases from V and 6 bases from J, with 14 bases between. The CDR3 sequence is 12 residues long. CDR1 is MNHEY, CDR2 SVGAGI, per germline. DNA for the CDR3: TGTGCCAGCTCTTCCGGTTCGGGCGAGCAGTACTTC. The encoded protein is CASSSGSGEQYF.

The J gene is TRBJ1-1, the V gene TRBV29-1, with D perhaps TRBD1 (5 bases). The CDR3 has 13 amino acids. Deletions cut 3 bases from V and 8 bases from J, with 16 bases between. Germline V gives CDR1 SQVTM, CDR2 ANQGSEA. The CDR3 sequence is CSVDSDIPSEAFF. The CDR3 bases are TGCAGCGTTGATTCGGACATCCCGAGCGAAGCTTTCTTT.

The chain recombines TRBV4-1 with TRBJ1-6; D might be TRBD1 (6 bases). CDR3 length: 15 amino acids. Germline V CDR1 and CDR2: MGHRA, YSYEKL. Deletions cut 1 base from V and 6 bases from J, with 10 bases between. Here the CDR3 reads CASSQASGVNSPLHF. In DNA form, the CDR3 reads TGCGCCAGCAGCCAAGCTTCAGGGGTTAATTCACCCCTCCACTTT.

This clone has only one observation. The chain couples TRBV6-1 to TRBJ2-7; D may be TRBD2 (5 bases). Trimming stripped 2 bases from V and 6 bases from J, with 11 bases between. Germline V gene data show CDR1 as MNHNS and CDR2 as SASEGT. The CDR3 has 13 residues. The CDR3 is CASSELTTFEQYF. CDR3 DNA sequence: TGTGCCAGCAGTGAATTGACTACTTTCGAGCAGTACTTC.

The chain combines TRBV27 with TRBJ1-2, with D maybe TRBD1 (5 bases). CDR3 length: 15 residues. In germline, CDR1 is MNHEY, CDR2 SMNVEV (reference sequence). Trimming left V 5 bases short and J 4 bases short, with 17 bases between. DNA for the CDR3: TGTGCCAGCAGTCCGTCAGCAGGGTTCTTCTATGGCTACACCTTC. This gives the protein CASSPSAGFFYGYTF.

The V gene is TRBV5-6, the J gene TRBJ2-7; TRBD2 matches 14 bases. Per the germline V gene, CDR1 is SGHDT and CDR2 is YYEEEE. The CDR3 is made up of 18 amino acids. The J segment lost 2 bases and the V segment lost 0 bases, leaving 7 bases of the junction unmatched. For the CDR3, the DNA is TGTGCCAGCAGCTTGGAGACTAGCGGGGGGGGAAATCCCTACGAGCAGTACTTC. Encoded protein: CASSLETSGGGNPYEQYF.

The gene calls are TRBV7-8 and TRBJ2-3; TRBD2 is a possible D gene (7 bases). The CDR3 length is 17 residues. Trimming took off 0 bases at V and 2 bases at J, with 15 bases between the two ends. From germline, CDR1 is SGHVS and CDR2 FQNEAQ. The CDR3 region has the DNA TGTGCCAGCAGCTTAGCCGGGGCGGGGGCAACCACAGATACGCAGTATTTT. Translated, it gives CASSLAGAGATTDTQYF.

The chain recombines TRBV6-5 with TRBJ2-7; weak D call: TRBD1 (6 bases). In germline, CDR1 is MNHEY, CDR2 SVGAGI. V was pared by 0 bases and J by 3 bases, with 9 bases between. This CDR3 region has 14 residues. For the CDR3, the DNA is TGTGCCAGCAGTTACTCCGGACAGTTCTACGAGCAGTACTTC. Protein sequence: CASSYSGQFYEQYF.

V is TRBV7-9 and J is TRBJ1-1, with 8 nucleotides matching TRBD1. The V gene's germline CDR1 is SEHNR and CDR2 FQNEAQ (reference sequence). The CDR3 is 14 amino acids. V was clipped by 5 bases and J by 1 base; unmatched bases: 3. The CDR3 coding sequence is TGTGCCAGCAGCCACGGGACAGGGAACACTGAAGCTTTCTTT. This codes for CASSHGTGNTEAFF.

This chain joins TRBV5-1 and TRBJ2-7, with unresolved D. Germline V gene sequence: CDR1 SGHRS, CDR2 YFSETQ. The CDR3 is 14 amino acids. Trimming removed 2 bases at V and 2 bases at J, with 11 bases between. CDR3 bases: TGCGCCAGCAGCTTAAACGGCCGGGCCTACGAGCAGTACTTC. Translation gives CASSLNGRAYEQYF.

The V call is TRBV19, the J call TRBJ1-1, with D possibly being TRBD1 (6 bases). Germline assignment: CDR1 LNHDA and CDR2 SQIVND (reference sequence). The length of the CDR3 is 15 residues. With 2 bases removed from V and 1 base from J, the gap between germline ends came to 11 bases. The CDR3 DNA reads as TGTGCCAGTAGTATACAAGGGGGAGAGAACACTGAAGCTTTCTTT. Amino acids: CASSIQGGENTEAFF. Full variable domain (rest looked up from reference TRBV19 and TRBJ1-1): DGGITQSPKYLFRKEGQNVTLSCEQNLNHDAMYWYRQDPGQGLRLIYYSQIVNDFQKGDIAEGYSVSREKKESFPLTVTSAQKNPTAFYLCASSIQGGENTEAFFGQGTRLTVV.